The clone carrying this T cell receptor beta chain was seen a handful of times. The sample comes from a study of Ad26.COV2.S vaccination and SARS-CoV-2 variants. Treatment: around 19 received Ad26.COV2.S at low or high dose, single or two shots; 5 received placebo; per-sample allocation not given. Sample collection was performed on day 63 after the first vaccine or placebo injection. TCRdb's table, derived via immunoSEQ multiplex PCR, lists solely in-frame clones and lacks some. The table lists about 460,000 clones, about 88% of them singletons. With 3 bases removed from V and 4 bases from J, the gap between germline ends came to 15 bases. Germline CDR1 is KGHSH and CDR2 is LQKENI. The CDR3 is 15 amino acids.

The clonotype originates from a person between 18 and 60 years old who received the Ad26.COV2.S COVID-19 vaccine or a placebo. The V and J genes are TRBV18 and TRBJ1-2, with D unresolved. The specimen was peripheral blood, collected in a trial of Ad26.COV2.S vaccine versus placebo. CDR3 in amino acids: CASSPPYTASYGYTF. The CDR3 DNA reads TGTGCCAGCTCACCCCCGTATACAGCCTCCTATGGCTACACCTTC. Filled out from reference TRBV18 and TRBJ1-2, the complete variable domain reads NAGVMQNPRHLVRRRGQEARLRCSPMKGHSHVYWYRQLPEEGLKFMVYLQKENIIDESGMPKERFSAEFPKEGPSILRIQQVVRGDSAAYFCASSPPYTASYGYTFGSGTRLTVV.